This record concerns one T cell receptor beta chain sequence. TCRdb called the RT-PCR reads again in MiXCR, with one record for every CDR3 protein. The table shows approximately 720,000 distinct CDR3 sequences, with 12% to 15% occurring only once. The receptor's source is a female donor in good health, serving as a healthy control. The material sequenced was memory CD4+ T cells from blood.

Written as DNA, the CDR3 is TGTGCCAGCAGCTTCCTGAAAGGGGGGGCGGCTTTCTTT. This codes for CASSFLKGGAAFF. The chain couples TRBV12-3 or TRBV12-4 to TRBJ1-1; tentative D call: TRBD1 (6 bases). V shed 6 bases and J shed 11 bases, with 19 bases lying between them. CDR3 size: 13 residues.